The present entry profiles one TCR beta chain with its context. The antigen is not known. The junction does not match germline at one end; this may be a read error. This CDR3 spans 14 amino acids. Germline V gene data show CDR1 as SSHAT and CDR2 as FNYEAQ (reference sequence). This entry is derived from a study of regulatory T cells in long-lasting Graves disease. Time point indicated: newly diagnosed GD, antithyroid drugs for less than 3 months. RNA extracted from PBMCs served as the sequencing template. An endocrinology department located in Xi'an, China, was where the patients came from. Arm-PCR of CDR3 regions with iRepertoire HTBI primers generated TCR beta libraries. A single record per CDR3 protein comes from TCRdb applying MiXCR to the multiplex PCR reads. The sample records under 800,000 distinct CDR3 sequences, approximately 15% being singletons. Study results and limitations: Relative to newly diagnosed Graves' patients, persistent ones had lower TCR diversity. Persistent cases favored TRBV28, TRBJ1-2 and TRBJ2-5.

These data were likewise used in another study, on T cells in Graves' hyperthyroidism and ophthalmopathy. That report notes: During a first-round RT-PCR of the TCR CDR3, the HTBI primer set was used.

The chain couples TRBV7-7 to TRBJ2-7, with 8 bases identical to TRBD1. The sequence came from a young woman with Graves disease. Material: peripheral blood mononuclear cells (PBMCs), obtained at new diagnosis, from a patient treated with antithyroid drugs. The DNA for the CDR3 is TGTGCTAGCAGCCCAGCCCCAGGGGGCGACGAGCAGTACTTC. Residues: CASSPAPGGDEQYF.